A selection of T cell receptor beta chains follows, all from one sample in a study of cytomegalovirus exposure and HLA in healthy donors. Using immunoSEQ multiplex PCR, the repertoire was profiled, and TCRdb retains in-frame clones only, with some absent. The profile covers approximately 32,000 clones, with less than 85% appearing a single time and less than 10% taken by the ten largest. The source material was PBMCs. These receptors all stem from a woman between 25 and 40 years old in good health and CMV-seropositive. CDR3s include the opening cysteine and the closing phenylalanine or tryptophan. D genes are given only for firm matches. Clone size is shown for a subset of rows, as once, few, many or a class of expanded clone.

abundance | d_gene | j_gene | v_gene | CDR3nt | CDR3aa
NA | TRBD2 | TRBJ2-1 | TRBV28 | TGTGCCAGCAGTCTCCGACGACTAGCGGAGAATGAGCAGTTCTTC | CASSLRRLAENEQFF
NA | NA | TRBJ1-1 | TRBV7-9 | TGTGCCAGCAGCTCCGGGGGGAACACTGAAGCTTTCTTT | CASSSGGNTEAFF
NA | NA | TRBJ2-5 | TRBV18 | TGTGCCAGCTCACCTCGACAGAGACAAGAGACCCAGTACTTC | CASSPRQRQETQYF
NA | TRBD1 | TRBJ2-7 | TRBV2 | TGTTCCACCTCACTCCGGGGGACAGGGATCTACGAGCAGTACTTC | CSTSLRGTGIYEQYF
NA | NA | TRBJ1-1 | TRBV19 | TGTGCCAGTAGTCCGAGCGGTGACACTGAAGCTTTCTTT | CASSPSGDTEAFF
once | TRBD1 | TRBJ1-2 | TRBV5-4 | TGTGCCAGCAGCTTGGCACCCGCGGGGACAGGGGCTAACTATGGCTACACCTTC | CASSLAPAGTGANYGYTF
NA | NA | TRBJ2-4 | TRBV28 | TGTGCCAGCAGTTTGTTACACAGGGAAAGGGGACAGTACTTC | CASSLLHRERGQYF
NA | TRBD2 | TRBJ2-2 | TRBV5-5 | TGTGCCAGCAGCTTGTCTAGCGGGGGCACCGGGGAGCTGTTTTTT | CASSLSSGGTGELFF
NA | NA | TRBJ1-1 | TRBV18 | TGTGCCAGCTCACCACAGGGAGCGAACACTGAAGCTTTCTTT | CASSPQGANTEAFF
once | NA | TRBJ1-1 | TRBV5-1 | TGCGCCAGCAGCACAGGGAACACTGAAGCTTTCTTT | CASSTGNTEAFF
NA | NA | TRBJ1-1 | TRBV7-3 | TGTGCCAGCAGCTCATTGGGAGGGGGTTCAACTGAAGCTTTCTTT | CASSSLGGGSTEAFF
NA | NA | TRBJ1-6 | TRBV6-5 | TGTGCCAGCAGTCTCCAGGGTCCTTATAATTCACCCCTCCACTTT | CASSLQGPYNSPLHF
NA | NA | TRBJ2-7 | TRBV6-1 | TGTGCCAGCAGTTTCCGGGAACTTCGGACCTACGAGCAGTACTTC | CASSFRELRTYEQYF
once | NA | TRBJ2-3 | TRBV2 | TGTGCCAGCAATGCGCGGGTAAGAGGAGATACGCAGTATTTT | CASNARVRGDTQYF
NA | NA | TRBJ1-1 | TRBV7-9 | TGTGCCAGCAGCTCCTTTAACACTGAAGCTTTCTTT | CASSSFNTEAFF
NA | TRBD2 | TRBJ2-2 | TRBV25-1 | TGTGCCAGCAGTGAGGCGGGGAGGGACACCGGGGAGCTGTTTTTT | CASSEAGRDTGELFF
NA | NA | TRBJ2-3 | TRBV28 | TGTGCCAGCTTGAGTCCAGGGACAAGCACAGATACGCAGTATTTT | CASLSPGTSTDTQYF
once | TRBD2 | TRBJ2-3 | TRBV28 | TGTGCCAGCGGGGGACTAGCGGAACGCAGAGGTACGCAGTATTTT | CASGGLAERRGTQYF